The T cell receptor (beta chain) under discussion was sequenced for a study of shared clonotypes between healthy human individuals. As regards this clone: The antigen is unknown.

General study results and limits: An effect of sequencing depth on clonotype sharing among donors was expected.

From germline, CDR1 is SGDLS and CDR2 YYNGEE. CDR3 length equals 16 residues. The ends lost 5 bases at V and 1 base at J; junction bases unmatched: 9. Only CD45RO-negative cells positively selected for CCR7 counted as naive CD8 cells, so terminally differentiated effector memory CD45RA+ cells were excluded. The material for each subset, its genomic DNA, was split evenly across several immunoSEQ plates. TCRdb's copy holds only in-frame clones and misses some; the assay was immunoSEQ multiplex PCR. Of roughly 2,000,000 clones listed, about 95% are singletons. V usage is TRBV9 and J usage is TRBJ2-5; 9 nucleotides match TRBD2. The sequencing input was naive CD8+ T cells sorted from blood. The TCR sequence derives from a man aged 18 to 35 in good health. The CDR3 coding sequence is TGTGCCAGCAGTTTATCGAGAGCGGGGGGCCAAGAGACCCAGTACTTC. Translation gives CASSLSRAGGQETQYF.